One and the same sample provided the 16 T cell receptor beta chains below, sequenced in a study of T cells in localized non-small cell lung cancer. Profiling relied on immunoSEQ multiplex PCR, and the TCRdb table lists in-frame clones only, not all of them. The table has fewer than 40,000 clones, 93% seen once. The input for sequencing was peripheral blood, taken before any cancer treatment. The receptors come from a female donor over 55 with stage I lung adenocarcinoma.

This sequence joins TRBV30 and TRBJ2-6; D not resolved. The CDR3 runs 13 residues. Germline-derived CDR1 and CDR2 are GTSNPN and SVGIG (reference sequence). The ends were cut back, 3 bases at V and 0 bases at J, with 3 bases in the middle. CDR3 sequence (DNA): TGTGCCTGGAGGGTCTCTGGGGCCAACGTCCTGACTTTC. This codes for CAWRVSGANVLTF. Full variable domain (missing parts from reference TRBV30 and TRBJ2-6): SQTIHQWPATLVQPVGSPLSLECTVEGTSNPNLYWYRQAAGRGLQLLFYSVGIGQISSEVPQNLSASRPQDRQFILSSKKLLLSDSGFYLCAWRVSGANVLTFGAGSRLTVL.

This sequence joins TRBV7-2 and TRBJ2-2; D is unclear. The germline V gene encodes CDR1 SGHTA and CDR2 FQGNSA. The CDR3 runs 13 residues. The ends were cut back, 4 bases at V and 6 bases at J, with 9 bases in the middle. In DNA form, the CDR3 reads TGTGCCAGCAGCTCTAAATTGGCCGGGGAGCTGTTTTTT. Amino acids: CASSSKLAGELFF. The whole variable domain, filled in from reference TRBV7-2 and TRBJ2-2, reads GAGVSQSPSNKVTEKGKDVELRCDPISGHTALYWYRQSLGQGLEFLIYFQGNSAPDKSGLPSDRFSAERTGGSVSTLTIQRTQQEDSAVYLCASSSKLAGELFFGEGSRLTVL.

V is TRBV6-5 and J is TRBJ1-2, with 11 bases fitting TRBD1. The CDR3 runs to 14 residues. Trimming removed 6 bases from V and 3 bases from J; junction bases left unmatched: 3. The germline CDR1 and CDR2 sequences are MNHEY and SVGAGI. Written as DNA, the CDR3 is TGTGCCAGCAGAAGGACAGGGGGCGACTATGGCTACACCTTC. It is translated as CASRRTGGDYGYTF.

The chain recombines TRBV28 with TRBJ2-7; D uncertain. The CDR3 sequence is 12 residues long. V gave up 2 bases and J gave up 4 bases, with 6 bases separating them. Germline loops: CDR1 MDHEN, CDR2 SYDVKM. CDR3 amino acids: CASSLRGYEQYF. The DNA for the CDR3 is TGTGCCAGCAGTTTACGCGGTTACGAGCAGTACTTC.

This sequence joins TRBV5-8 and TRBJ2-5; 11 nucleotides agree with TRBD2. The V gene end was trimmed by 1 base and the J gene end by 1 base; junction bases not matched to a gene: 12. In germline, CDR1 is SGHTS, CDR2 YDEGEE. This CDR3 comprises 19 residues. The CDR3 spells CASSLTSGGPPPVQETQYF. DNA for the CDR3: TGTGCCAGCAGCTTGACTAGCGGGGGCCCCCCGCCTGTCCAAGAGACCCAGTACTTC.

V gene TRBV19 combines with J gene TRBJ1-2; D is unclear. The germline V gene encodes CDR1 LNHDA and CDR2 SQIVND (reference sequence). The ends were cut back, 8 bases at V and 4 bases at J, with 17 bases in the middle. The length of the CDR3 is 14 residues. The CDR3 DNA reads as TGTGCCAGTTCCGACGGAGGTTCCGGCTATGGCTACACCTTC. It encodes CASSDGGSGYGYTF. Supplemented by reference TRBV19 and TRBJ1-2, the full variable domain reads DGGITQSPKYLFRKEGQNVTLSCEQNLNHDAMYWYRQDPGQGLRLIYYSQIVNDFQKGDIAEGYSVSREKKESFPLTVTSAQKNPTAFYLCASSDGGSGYGYTFGSGTRLTVV.

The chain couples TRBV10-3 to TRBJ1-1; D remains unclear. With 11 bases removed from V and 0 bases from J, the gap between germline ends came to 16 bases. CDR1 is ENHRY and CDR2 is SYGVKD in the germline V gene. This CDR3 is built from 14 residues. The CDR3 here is CAVKARVLNTEAFF. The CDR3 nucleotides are TGTGCCGTTAAAGCCCGGGTTTTGAACACTGAAGCTTTCTTT.

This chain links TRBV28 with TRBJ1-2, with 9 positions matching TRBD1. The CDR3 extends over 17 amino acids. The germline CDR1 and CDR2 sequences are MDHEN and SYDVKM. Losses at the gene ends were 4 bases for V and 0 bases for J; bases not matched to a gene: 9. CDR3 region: CASSSAGTGSSNYGYTF. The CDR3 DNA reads TGTGCCAGCAGTTCCGCCGGGACAGGGTCTTCTAACTATGGCTACACCTTC.

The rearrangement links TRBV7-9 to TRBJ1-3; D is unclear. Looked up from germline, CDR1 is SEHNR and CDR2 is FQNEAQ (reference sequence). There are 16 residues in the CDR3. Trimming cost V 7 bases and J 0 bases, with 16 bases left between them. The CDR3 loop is CASIPPGASSGNTIYF. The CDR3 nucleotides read TGTGCCAGCATTCCTCCGGGAGCGAGCTCTGGAAACACCATATATTTT.

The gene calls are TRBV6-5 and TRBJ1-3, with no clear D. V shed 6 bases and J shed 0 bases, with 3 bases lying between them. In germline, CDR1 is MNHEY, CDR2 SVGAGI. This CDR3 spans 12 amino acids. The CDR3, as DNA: TGTGCCAGCAGCCCCTCTGGAAACACCATATATTTT. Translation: CASSPSGNTIYF.

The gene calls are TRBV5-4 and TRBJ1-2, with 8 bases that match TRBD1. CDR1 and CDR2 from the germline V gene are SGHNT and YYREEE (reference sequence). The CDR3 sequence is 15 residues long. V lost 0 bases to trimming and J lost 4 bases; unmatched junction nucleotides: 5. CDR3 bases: TGTGCCAGCAGCTTGGCCAGGGGGCGCGGCTATGGCTACACCTTC. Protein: CASSLARGRGYGYTF.

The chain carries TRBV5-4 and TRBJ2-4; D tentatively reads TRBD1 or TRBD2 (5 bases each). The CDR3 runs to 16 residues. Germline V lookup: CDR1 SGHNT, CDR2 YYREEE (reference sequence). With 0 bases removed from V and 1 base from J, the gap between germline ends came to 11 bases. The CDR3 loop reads CASSLAGLLAKNIQYF. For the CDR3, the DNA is TGTGCCAGCAGCTTGGCGGGGCTGCTGGCCAAAAACATTCAGTACTTC. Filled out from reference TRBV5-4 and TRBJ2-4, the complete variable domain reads ETGVTQSPTHLIKTRGQQVTLRCSSQSGHNTVSWYQQALGQGPQFIFQYYREEENGRGNFPPRFSGLQFPNYSSELNVNALELDDSALYLCASSLAGLLAKNIQYFGAGTRLSVL.

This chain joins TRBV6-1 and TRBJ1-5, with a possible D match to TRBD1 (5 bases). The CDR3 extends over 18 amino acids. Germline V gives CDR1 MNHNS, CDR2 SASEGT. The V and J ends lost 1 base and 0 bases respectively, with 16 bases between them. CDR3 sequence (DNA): TGTGCCAGCAGTGAAGGTGTTGGTAGAGGGGTTAGCAATCAGCCCCAGCATTTT. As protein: CASSEGVGRGVSNQPQHF.

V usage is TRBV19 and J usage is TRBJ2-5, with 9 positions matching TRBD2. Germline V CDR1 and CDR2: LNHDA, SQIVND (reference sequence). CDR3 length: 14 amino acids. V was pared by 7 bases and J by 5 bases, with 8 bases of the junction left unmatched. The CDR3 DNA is TGTGCCAGTAAGAATGCGGGAGGGTACGAGACCCAGTACTTC. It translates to CASKNAGGYETQYF.

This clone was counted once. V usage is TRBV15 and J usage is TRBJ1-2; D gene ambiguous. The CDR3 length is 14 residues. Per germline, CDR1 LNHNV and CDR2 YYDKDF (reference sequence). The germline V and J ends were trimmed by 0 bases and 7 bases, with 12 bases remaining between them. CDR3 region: CATSREEGRGGYTF. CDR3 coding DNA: TGTGCCACCAGCAGAGAAGAGGGTCGGGGTGGCTACACCTTC.

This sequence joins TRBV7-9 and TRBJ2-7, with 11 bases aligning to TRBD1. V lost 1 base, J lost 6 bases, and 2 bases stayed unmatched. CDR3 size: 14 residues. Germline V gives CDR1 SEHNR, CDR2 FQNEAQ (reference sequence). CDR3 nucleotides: TGTGCCAGCAGCTTAGGGACAGGGGGCTTCGAGCAGTACTTC. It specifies CASSLGTGGFEQYF.